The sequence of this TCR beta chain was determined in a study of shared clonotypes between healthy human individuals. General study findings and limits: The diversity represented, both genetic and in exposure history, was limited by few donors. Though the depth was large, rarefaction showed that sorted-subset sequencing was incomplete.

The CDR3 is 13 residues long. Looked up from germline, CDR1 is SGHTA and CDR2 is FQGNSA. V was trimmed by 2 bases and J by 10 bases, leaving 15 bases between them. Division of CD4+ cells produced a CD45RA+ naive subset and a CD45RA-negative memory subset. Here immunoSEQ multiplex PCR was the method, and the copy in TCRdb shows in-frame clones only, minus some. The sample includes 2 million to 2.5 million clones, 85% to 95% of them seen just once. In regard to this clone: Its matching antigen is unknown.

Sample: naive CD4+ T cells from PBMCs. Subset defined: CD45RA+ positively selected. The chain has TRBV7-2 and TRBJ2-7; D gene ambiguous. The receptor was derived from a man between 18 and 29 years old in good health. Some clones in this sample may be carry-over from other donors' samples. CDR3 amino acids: CASSLKRSSVQYF. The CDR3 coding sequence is TGTGCCAGCAGCTTAAAGAGAAGCTCAGTTCAGTACTTC.